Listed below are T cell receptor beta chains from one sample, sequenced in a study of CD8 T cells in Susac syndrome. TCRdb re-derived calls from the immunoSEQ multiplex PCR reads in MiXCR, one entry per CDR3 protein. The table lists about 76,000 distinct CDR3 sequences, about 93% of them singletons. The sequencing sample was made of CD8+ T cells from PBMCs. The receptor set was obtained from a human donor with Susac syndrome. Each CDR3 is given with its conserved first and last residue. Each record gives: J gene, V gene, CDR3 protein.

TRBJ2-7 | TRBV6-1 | CASRDQFSAYEQYF
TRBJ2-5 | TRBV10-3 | CAISGGASGIGETQYF
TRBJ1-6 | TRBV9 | CASSEGTDPNSPLHF
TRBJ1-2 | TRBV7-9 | CASSSGQYHGYTF
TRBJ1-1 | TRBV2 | CASSFRGLNTEAFF
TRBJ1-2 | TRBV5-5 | CASSADRAHYGYTF
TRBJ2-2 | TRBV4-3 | CASSQRGQGTGELFF
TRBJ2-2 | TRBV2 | CASSELEEGANTGELFF
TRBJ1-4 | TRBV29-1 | CSVEDPRDRENEKLFF
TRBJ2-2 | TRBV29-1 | CSGLALNTGELFF
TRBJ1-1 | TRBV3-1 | CASSQVLRLNTEAFF
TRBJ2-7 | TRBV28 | CASSLARNEQYF
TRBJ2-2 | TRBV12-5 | CASGLVASHLGELFF
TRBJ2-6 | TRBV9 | CASSVGSSGANVLTF
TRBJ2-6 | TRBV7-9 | CARTRRSSGANVLTF
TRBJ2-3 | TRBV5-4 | CASSLNAGTSGILSTDTQYF
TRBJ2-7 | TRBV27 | CASIGGSSYEQYF
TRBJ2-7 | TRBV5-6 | CASSLSGRTVHEQYF
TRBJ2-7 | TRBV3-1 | CASSQPHEGGPYEQYF
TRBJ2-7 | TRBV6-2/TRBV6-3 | CASSYDSQGSYEQYF
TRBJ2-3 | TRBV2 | CASSRTSGRLGDTQYF
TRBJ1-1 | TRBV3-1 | CASSQDGGNTEAFF
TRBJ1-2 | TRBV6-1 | CASSEGGAPNYGYTF
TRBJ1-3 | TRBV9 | CASGSGQSSGNTIYF
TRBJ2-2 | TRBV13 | CASSTGTGWTGELFF
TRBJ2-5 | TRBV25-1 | CASSERGYSYQETQYF
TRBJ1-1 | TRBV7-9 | CASSLVTGGRTEAFF
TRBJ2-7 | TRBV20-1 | CSARDPKVTYEQYF
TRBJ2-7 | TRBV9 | CASSVGGGETYEQYF
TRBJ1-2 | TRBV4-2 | CASSGSLDYYGYTF
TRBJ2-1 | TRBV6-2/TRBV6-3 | CASSYGLGNEQFF
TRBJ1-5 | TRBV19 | CASRGEGASNQPQHF
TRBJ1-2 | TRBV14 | CASSQVLSSFNYGYTF
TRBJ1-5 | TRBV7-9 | CASSLSKGTGKFGNQPQHF
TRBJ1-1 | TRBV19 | CASSRTLWTEAFF
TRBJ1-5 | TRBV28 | CASSLGLRGPGQPQHF
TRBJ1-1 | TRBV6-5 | CASSYAGGGTEAFF
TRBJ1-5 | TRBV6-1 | CASLPLGGASNQPQHF
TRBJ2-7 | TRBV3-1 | CASSRGGEQYF
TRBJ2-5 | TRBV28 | CASNAGLETQYF
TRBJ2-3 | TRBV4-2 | CASSLWRADTQYF
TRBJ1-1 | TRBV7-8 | CASSSNRDLNTEAFF
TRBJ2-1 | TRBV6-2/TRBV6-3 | CASSSIADSYNEQFF
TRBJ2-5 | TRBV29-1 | CSVGVGSSETQYF
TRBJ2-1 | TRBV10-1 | CASSYRGGEQFF
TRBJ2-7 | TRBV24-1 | CATSTRNSYEQYF
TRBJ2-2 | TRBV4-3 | CASSQDLAMGDPNGELFF
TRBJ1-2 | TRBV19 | CASTKGRQGNYYGYTF
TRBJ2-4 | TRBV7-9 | CASSLVQGAENIQYF
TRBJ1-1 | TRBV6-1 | CASSADMNTEAFF
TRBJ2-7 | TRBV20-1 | CSARDSSGGPSEQYF
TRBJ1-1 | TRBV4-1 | CASSSKRNTEAFF
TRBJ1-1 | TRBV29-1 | CSVERTGGTEAFF
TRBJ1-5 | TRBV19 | CASSSIQGQPQHF